A selection of T cell receptor beta chains follows, all from one sample in a study of T-cell reconstitution after alpha-beta-depleted transplantation in children. TCRdb called the PCR reads again in MiXCR, with one record for every CDR3 protein. The sample has 200,000 to 300,000 distinct CDR3 sequences, around 13% seen once. The source material was PBMCs from the stem cell graft donor, sampled from the stem cell graft. All receptors come from a human donor who donated a stem cell graft to a child with acute lymphoblastic leukemia. The CDR3 runs from the conserved cysteine through the conserved F or W. The D gene is left open where the match is weak. Clone size is stated in some rows and not others, as once, few, many or a class when expanded.

v_gene,j_gene,d_gene,abundance,CDR3aa,CDR3nt
TRBV6-5,TRBJ2-7,-,-,CASSYSLLITKLSSYEQYF,TGTGCCAGCAGTTACAGTCTCCTAATAACCAAACTTAGCTCCTACGAGCAGTACTTC
TRBV29-1,TRBJ2-3,-,many,CSVEEEDLQQYF,TGCAGCGTTGAAGAAGAGGACTTACAGCAGTATTTT
TRBV12-3/TRBV12-4,TRBJ2-3,TRBD2,many,CASSRDYSTDTQYF,TGTGCCAGCAGCCGGGACTACAGCACAGATACGCAGTATTTT
TRBV12-3/TRBV12-4,TRBJ2-7,-,-,CASSLGIGSEQYF,TGTGCCAGCAGTTTAGGTATCGGGTCCGAGCAGTACTTC
TRBV12-3/TRBV12-4,TRBJ2-7,-,many,CASSLVVGRENEQYF,TGTGCCAGCAGTTTAGTTGTTGGCAGGGAGAACGAGCAGTACTTC
TRBV20-1,TRBJ1-2,-,many,CSARVSGQGGYTF,TGCAGTGCTAGAGTCTCGGGGCAGGGTGGCTACACCTTC
TRBV18,TRBJ2-5,-,-,CASSAYSPGSSRETQYF,TGTGCCAGCTCAGCTTACTCACCGGGGTCCTCGAGGGAGACCCAGTACTTC
TRBV3-1,TRBJ2-7,-,many,CASGGTHYSEQYF,TGTGCCAGCGGGGGGACTCATTACAGCGAGCAGTACTTC
TRBV5-1,TRBJ2-3,-,few,CASKDGSYQTDTQYF,TGCGCCAGCAAGGACGGGAGTTACCAAACAGATACGCAGTATTTT
TRBV7-6,TRBJ2-5,-,few,CASSRGRRGETQYF,TGTGCCAGCAGCCGAGGACGGCGGGGAGAGACCCAGTACTTC
TRBV15,TRBJ1-3,TRBD1,many,CATSKGQSSGNTIYF,TGTGCCACCAGCAAGGGACAGAGCTCTGGAAACACCATATATTTT
TRBV15,TRBJ2-6,TRBD2,few,CATSRAGLAGAGANVLTF,TGTGCCACCAGCAGAGCTGGACTAGCGGGAGCTGGGGCCAACGTCCTGACTTTC
TRBV29-1,TRBJ1-2,-,many,CSVGAGSSTPYGYTF,TGCAGCGTTGGGGCGGGATCATCAACTCCTTATGGCTACACCTTC
TRBV7-6,TRBJ2-3,-,many,CASSLLGSGTDTQYF,TGTGCCAGCAGCTTACTTGGTAGCGGTACAGATACGCAGTATTTT
TRBV28,TRBJ2-1,-,many,CASSDPPIYGYNEQFF,TGTGCCAGCAGCGACCCCCCCATCTACGGTTACAATGAGCAGTTCTTC
TRBV27,TRBJ2-1,TRBD2,many,CASSWGGSYNEQFF,TGTGCCAGCAGTTGGGGGGGCTCCTACAATGAGCAGTTCTTC
TRBV10-3,TRBJ2-2,-,many,CAIITNTGELFF,TGTGCCATCATTACCAACACCGGGGAGCTGTTTTTT
TRBV6-1,TRBJ1-2,-,many,CASGAQEDYGYTF,TGTGCCAGCGGGGCACAGGAGGACTATGGCTACACCTTC
TRBV28,TRBJ1-2,-,-,CASSSDSYGDTF,TGTGCCAGCAGCTCCGACAGCTATGGCGACACCTTC
TRBV29-1,TRBJ2-1,-,-,CSARDRGQGANEQFF,TGCAGCGCGAGAGACCGGGGACAAGGTGCGAATGAGCAGTTCTTC
TRBV16,TRBJ2-5,TRBD2,many,CASSLNGGDQETQYF,TGTGCCAGCAGCCTAAACGGGGGGGACCAAGAGACCCAGTACTTC
TRBV20-1,TRBJ1-5,-,many,CSAAGIYSNQPQHF,TGCAGTGCGGCTGGGATCTATAGCAATCAGCCCCAGCATTTT
TRBV5-5,TRBJ2-6,-,many,CASSLPVTANVLTF,TGTGCCAGCAGCTTGCCGGTTACGGCCAACGTCCTGACTTTC
TRBV5-1,TRBJ1-1,-,few,CASSLDGGARTEAFF,TGCGCCAGCAGCTTGGATGGGGGGGCGCGTACAGAAGCTTTCTTT
TRBV9,TRBJ2-2,-,-,CASSVALGGFGTGELFF,TGTGCCAGCAGCGTGGCGCTTGGGGGATTTGGCACCGGGGAGCTGTTTTTT
TRBV10-3,TRBJ2-3,-,many,CAISVGHNTDTQYF,TGTGCCATCAGTGTTGGACATAACACAGATACGCAGTATTTT
TRBV6-2/TRBV6-3,TRBJ1-2,TRBD1,many,CASSLGTGENTF,TGTGCCAGCAGTTTGGGGACAGGCGAGAACACCTTC
TRBV11-2,TRBJ2-3,TRBD2,many,CASSFYGIAGLSTDTQYF,TGTGCCAGCAGCTTCTACGGCATAGCGGGGCTTTCCACAGATACGCAGTATTTT
TRBV7-3,TRBJ1-1,TRBD1,many,CASSLLTGSTEAFF,TGTGCCAGCAGCTTACTGACAGGGAGCACTGAAGCTTTCTTT
TRBV28,TRBJ2-2,-,many,CASRVPNTGELFF,TGTGCCAGCCGGGTCCCAAACACCGGGGAGCTGTTTTTT
TRBV5-5,TRBJ2-1,TRBD2,-,CASSLPSGANEQFF,TGTGCCAGCAGCTTGCCTAGCGGGGCCAATGAGCAGTTCTTC
TRBV6-1,TRBJ2-1,TRBD2,many,CASSKRETYNEQFF,TGTGCCAGCAGCAAGCGGGAGACCTACAATGAGCAGTTCTTC
TRBV9,TRBJ2-1,-,many,CASSVAGRVIYNEQFF,TGTGCCAGCAGCGTAGCGGGGCGGGTTATCTACAATGAGCAGTTCTTC
TRBV20-1,TRBJ2-5,TRBD1,many,CSATGTGVQETQYF,TGCAGTGCTACCGGGACAGGAGTGCAAGAGACCCAGTACTTC
TRBV6-4,TRBJ1-1,-,-,CASSREGGTEAFF,TGTGCCAGCAGTCGGGAGGGCGGCACTGAAGCTTTCTTT
TRBV5-1,TRBJ2-3,-,many,CASSVDLPDTQYF,TGCGCCAGCAGCGTGGATTTGCCAGATACGCAGTATTTT
TRBV2,TRBJ2-7,TRBD1,few,CASSELQGAPILYEQYF,TGTGCCAGCAGTGAACTACAGGGGGCACCGATCCTCTACGAGCAGTACTTC
TRBV5-1,TRBJ2-1,-,many,CASSPDNEQFF,TGCGCCAGCAGCCCGGACAATGAGCAGTTCTTC
TRBV4-2,TRBJ2-2,-,many,CASSQGPMGLYTGELFF,TGTGCCAGCAGCCAAGGTCCCATGGGGTTGTACACCGGGGAGCTGTTTTTT
TRBV5-5,TRBJ1-5,-,many,CASSLGVTHSNQPQHF,TGTGCCAGCAGCTTGGGGGTTACGCATAGCAATCAGCCCCAGCATTTT
TRBV5-1,TRBJ2-3,-,many,CASSLARQHITDTQYF,TGCGCCAGCAGCTTGGCAAGGCAACACATCACAGATACGCAGTATTTT
TRBV7-9,TRBJ2-3,TRBD2,few,CASSFGGASGSTDTQYF,TGTGCCAGCAGTTTCGGGGGGGCTAGCGGTAGCACAGATACGCAGTATTTT
TRBV5-1,TRBJ1-1,-,-,CASSLYPWNTEAFF,TGCGCCAGCAGCTTGTATCCCTGGAACACTGAAGCTTTCTTT
TRBV5-6,TRBJ2-1,-,many,CASSHGGVIEANEQFF,TGTGCCAGCAGCCATGGTGGGGTCATAGAAGCGAATGAGCAGTTCTTC
TRBV15,TRBJ2-3,-,many,CATSLTRSSTDTQYF,TGTGCCACCAGCCTTACTAGATCTAGCACAGATACGCAGTATTTT
TRBV12-3/TRBV12-4,TRBJ2-1,TRBD1,many,CASSLGQVKEQFF,TGTGCCAGCAGTTTGGGACAGGTGAAGGAGCAGTTCTTC
TRBV11-2,TRBJ2-3,TRBD1,many,CASSGDRSPLVDTQYF,TGTGCCAGCAGCGGGGACAGGAGTCCGCTTGTAGATACGCAGTATTTT
TRBV6-2/TRBV6-3,TRBJ2-2,-,many,CASSYMAGELFF,TGTGCCAGCAGTTATATGGCCGGGGAGCTGTTTTTT
TRBV7-2,TRBJ1-5,-,-,CASSLTTAFGNQPQHF,TGTGCCAGCAGCCTGACGACGGCGTTCGGCAATCAGCCCCAGCATTTT
TRBV29-1,TRBJ2-6,TRBD1,many,CSVVTGLAGANVLTF,TGCAGCGTTGTGACAGGGCTTGCTGGGGCCAACGTCCTGACTTTC
TRBV6-2/TRBV6-3,TRBJ2-7,TRBD1,few,CASSYAEGTGFEQYF,TGTGCCAGCAGTTATGCGGAGGGGACAGGTTTCGAGCAGTACTTC
TRBV29-1,TRBJ2-7,TRBD1,many,CSVSLRGQNYEQYF,TGCAGCGTTTCCCTAAGGGGACAGAACTACGAGCAGTACTTC
TRBV20-1,TRBJ2-4,-,few,CSAREGPFPIAKNIQYF,TGCAGTGCTAGAGAGGGTCCCTTCCCCATAGCCAAAAACATTCAGTACTTC
TRBV28,TRBJ2-3,TRBD2,many,CASSLLAGPTSSTDTQYF,TGTGCCAGCAGTTTACTAGCGGGGCCAACGTCTAGCACAGATACGCAGTATTTT
TRBV10-3,TRBJ1-5,-,many,CAISEIKVDRSNQPQHF,TGTGCCATCAGTGAGATTAAAGTAGACAGGAGCAATCAGCCCCAGCATTTT